This is a list of T cell receptor beta chains from one sample in a study of cytomegalovirus exposure and HLA in healthy donors. Here immunoSEQ multiplex PCR was the method, and the copy in TCRdb shows in-frame clones only, minus some. Among some 210,000 clones, roughly 80% were seen once, and the ten largest hold 5.5% to 6.5%. The specimen was PBMCs. All receptors derive from a woman aged 18-29 years in good health and CMV-seronegative. CDR3s include the opening cysteine and the closing phenylalanine or tryptophan. Fields, in order: CDR3 length, J gene, D gene, clone size, V gene, CDR3 DNA, CDR3 protein. The D gene is left open where the match is weak. Not every row has a clone size; where given, it reads once, few, many or a size class.

>15|TRBJ2-2|TRBD1|-|TRBV7-8
TGTGCCAGCAGCTTAAGGACAGGGAACACCGGGGAGCTGTTTTTT
CASSLRTGNTGELFF
>13|TRBJ1-3|-|-|TRBV5-1
TGCGCCAGCACATCACGCTCTGGAAACACCATATATTTT
CASTSRSGNTIYF
>12|TRBJ2-2|-|-|TRBV12-5
TGTGCTAGTGGACCCATCACCGGGGAGCTGTTTTTT
CASGPITGELFF
>15|TRBJ1-1|-|-|TRBV4-1
TGCGCCAGCAGCCAAGATCCCGTCGGGGGGACTGAAGCTTTCTTT
CASSQDPVGGTEAFF
>16|TRBJ2-1|-|-|TRBV28
TGTGCCAGCAGTCCTGCGGTGGGAGGTAAATCAGGTGAGCAGTTCTTC
CASSPAVGGKSGEQFF
>14|TRBJ2-1|TRBD2|once|TRBV9
TGTGCCAGCAGCCCCCCGGGACTAGCAGATGAGCAGTTCTTC
CASSPPGLADEQFF
>14|TRBJ1-1|TRBD1|once|TRBV5-1
TGCGCCAGCAGCTTGGGACAGGGTGGCACTGAAGCTTTCTTT
CASSLGQGGTEAFF
>16|TRBJ1-5|-|-|TRBV27
TGTGCCAGCAGTTTATCGACCACAGGGCCCAATCAGCCCCAGCATTTT
CASSLSTTGPNQPQHF
>17|TRBJ2-7|TRBD2|many|TRBV7-3
TGTGCCAGTACACGGGGACTAGCGGGACCGAGCTCCTACGAGCAGTACTTC
CASTRGLAGPSSYEQYF
>17|TRBJ1-2|-|-|TRBV29-1
TGCAGCGTTGAGCGTTCGACAGCGCTACACCCTATATATGGCTACACCTTC
CSVERSTALHPIYGYTF
>20|TRBJ1-1|TRBD1|-|TRBV27
TGTGCCAGCAGTCGTTCCGGGACAGGGAGGTGGGGGATGATGAACACTGAAGCTTTCTTT
CASSRSGTGRWGMMNTEAFF
>15|TRBJ1-5|-|-|TRBV2
TGTGCCAGCAGCTGGAACCGGGACAGCAATCAGCCCCAGCATTTT
CASSWNRDSNQPQHF
>12|TRBJ2-2|-|-|TRBV19
TGTGCCAGTAATACAGGGACGGGGGAGCTGTTTTTT
CASNTGTGELFF
>10|TRBJ2-7|-|-|TRBV27
TGTGCCAGCACCCGCTACGAGCAGTACTTC
CASTRYEQYF
>15|TRBJ2-3|TRBD2|-|TRBV10-1
TGCGCCAGCAGTGTACTAGCGGGAGGACAAGATACGCAGTATTTT
CASSVLAGGQDTQYF
>16|TRBJ1-3|TRBD1|-|TRBV27
TGTGCCAGCAGGCCAGGGACAGCTATCTCTGGAAACACCATATATTTT
CASRPGTAISGNTIYF
>14|TRBJ2-2|-|-|TRBV5-1
TGCGCCAGCAGCTTCACACTGAACACCGGGGAGCTGTTTTTT
CASSFTLNTGELFF
>15|TRBJ2-1|-|-|TRBV6-1
TGTGCCAGCAGTGAATCAAGCGGCAACTACAATGAGCAGTTCTTC
CASSESSGNYNEQFF
>16|TRBJ2-1|TRBD2|-|TRBV6-1
TGTGCCAGCAGTGAAACCCCAGCGGGAGGTAATAATGAGCAGTTCTTC
CASSETPAGGNNEQFF
>17|TRBJ2-7|TRBD2|-|TRBV5-1
TGCGCCAGCAGCTTCCTAGCGGGAGGGAGGAGCTCCTACGAGCAGTACTTC
CASSFLAGGRSSYEQYF
>13|TRBJ1-4|-|-|TRBV25-1
TGTGCCAGCAGTGCAAAGTCAGGGCGCGGACTGTTTTTT
CASSAKSGRGLFF
>14|TRBJ2-7|-|few|TRBV2
TGTGCCAGCAGAGCCCAGGGAATTGCCTACGAGCAGTACTTC
CASRAQGIAYEQYF
>15|TRBJ2-7|TRBD1|once|TRBV27
TGTGCCAGCAGTTCCACCGGGACAGGGTCGGCCGAGCAGTACTTC
CASSSTGTGSAEQYF
>15|TRBJ2-2|-|-|TRBV5-1
TGCGCCAGCAGTCCTACGCAGGGGAACACCGGGGAGCTGTTTTTT
CASSPTQGNTGELFF
>15|TRBJ1-4|-|-|TRBV4-1
TGCGCCAGCAGCCAACCCGGGACTAATACCGAAAAACTGTTTTTT
CASSQPGTNTEKLFF
>14|TRBJ1-4|TRBD1|-|TRBV15
TGTGCCACCAGCACAGACAGGGTAGGGGAAAAACTGTTTTTT
CATSTDRVGEKLFF
>16|TRBJ2-7|-|-|TRBV7-8
TGTGCCAGCACCATCTACCAGGGTCAGCGAATTGCCGAGCAGTACTTC
CASTIYQGQRIAEQYF
>12|TRBJ1-2|-|-|TRBV7-9
TGTGCCAGCAGCCGGGGCGTAGTACACTACACCTTC
CASSRGVVHYTF
>14|TRBJ1-1|-|-|TRBV6-5
TGTGCCAGCAGTTACTCGGGGCCTGACACTGAAGCTTTCTTT
CASSYSGPDTEAFF
>13|TRBJ1-1|-|-|TRBV5-1
TGCGCCAGCAGCTTACAGGGATACACTGAAGCTTTCTTT
CASSLQGYTEAFF
>16|TRBJ2-7|-|-|TRBV7-9
TGTGCCAGCAGCTCCCCGACAGGCCCAACCTCCTACGAGCAGTACTTC
CASSSPTGPTSYEQYF
>16|TRBJ2-1|TRBD2|-|TRBV5-4
TGTGCCAGCAGCTTGAGGACTAGCGGATCCTACAATGAGCAGTTCTTC
CASSLRTSGSYNEQFF
>12|TRBJ2-7|-|-|TRBV10-3
TGTGCCGACCTGCGGTGGATGCGGGAGCAGTACTTC
CADLRWMREQYF
>13|TRBJ1-2|-|-|TRBV28
TGTGCCAGCAGGGGGGGAACGGTCTATGGCTACACCTTC
CASRGGTVYGYTF
>13|TRBJ1-2|-|few|TRBV2
TGTGCCAGCAGTCCTGACTTAACTCCTGGCTACACCTTC
CASSPDLTPGYTF
>15|TRBJ2-7|-|once|TRBV6-5
TGTGCCAGCAGTCAGCGGCCGGGACAAGCCTACGAGCAGTACTTC
CASSQRPGQAYEQYF
>17|TRBJ2-3|-|-|TRBV11-2
TGTGCCAGCAGCTTAACACTCGGGACTTCCAGCACAGATACGCAGTATTTT
CASSLTLGTSSTDTQYF
>13|TRBJ2-1|-|once|TRBV2
TGTGCCAGCAGGACTAGTCTAAACAATGAGCAGTTCTTC
CASRTSLNNEQFF
>15|TRBJ1-1|TRBD1|-|TRBV2
TGTGCCAGCAGGGGACAGGGGGAACTGAACACTGAAGCTTTCTTT
CASRGQGELNTEAFF
>14|TRBJ1-5|TRBD1|-|TRBV6-5
TGTGCCAGCAGTTACTTGACAGGGACTCAGCCCCAGCATTTT
CASSYLTGTQPQHF
>14|TRBJ2-1|-|-|TRBV6-1
TGTGCCAGCACCTCCCACGTAGCCGTCAATGAGCAGTTCTTC
CASTSHVAVNEQFF
>14|TRBJ2-7|-|-|TRBV5-4
TGTGCCAGCAGCTTGGGGGACAACTTCTACGAGCAGTACTTC
CASSLGDNFYEQYF
>14|TRBJ1-4|TRBD1|-|TRBV6-1
TGTGCCAGCAGCGGGGACAGGGTATATGAAAAACTGTTTTTT
CASSGDRVYEKLFF
>15|TRBJ2-3|-|-|TRBV5-1
TGCGCCAGCAGCTTGGAGCCTTCTAGCACAGATACGCAGTATTTT
CASSLEPSSTDTQYF
>17|TRBJ1-5|TRBD1|-|TRBV7-9
TGTGCCAGCAGCCTCGGGACAGGCCGGGGACTTAATCAGCCCCAGCATTTT
CASSLGTGRGLNQPQHF
>11|TRBJ2-7|-|-|TRBV20-1
TGCAGTGCCCCTTCGGGGGCCGAGCAGTACTTC
CSAPSGAEQYF
>13|TRBJ1-2|-|-|TRBV30
TGTGCCTGGAAAGGGGCCACTAGCTATGGCTACACCTTC
CAWKGATSYGYTF
>15|TRBJ1-5|-|-|TRBV28
TGTGCCAGCAGTTCCGACAATAATAGCAATCAGCCCCAGCATTTT
CASSSDNNSNQPQHF
>15|TRBJ2-1|TRBD2|-|TRBV27
TGTGCCAGCAGTTTATCAGCGGGAGGGCCAAATGAGCAGTTCTTC
CASSLSAGGPNEQFF
>15|TRBJ1-2|TRBD1|-|TRBV27
TGTGCCAGCAGTTTGGGGACAGGGGGTATAGATGGCTACACCTTC
CASSLGTGGIDGYTF
>11|TRBJ2-3|-|-|TRBV20-1
TGCAGTGCTGATAGTACCCCTACGCAGTATTTT
CSADSTPTQYF
>14|TRBJ2-1|-|-|TRBV29-1
TGCAGCGCCGGTGGCAGGGAATGGTCGAATGAGCAGTTCTTC
CSAGGREWSNEQFF
>15|TRBJ2-7|TRBD1|once|TRBV11-3
TGTGCCAGCAGCTTTGGGACAGGGGGTCCCTACGAGCAGTACTTC
CASSFGTGGPYEQYF
>14|TRBJ1-1|TRBD1|-|TRBV7-8
TGTGCCAGCAGCCCACAGGGGGTAGGCACTGAAGCTTTCTTT
CASSPQGVGTEAFF
>15|TRBJ2-1|TRBD2|-|TRBV2
TGTGCCAGCAGTCGGACTAGCGGGGGGGCTGGCGAGCAGTTCTTC
CASSRTSGGAGEQFF
>15|TRBJ1-3|-|-|TRBV19
TGTGCCAGTAGTCCGCGACGGATCTCTGGAAACACCATATATTTT
CASSPRRISGNTIYF
>15|TRBJ2-7|TRBD2|-|TRBV5-6
TGTGCCAGCAGCTCTAGCGGGGGGAGCTCCTACGAGCAGTACTTC
CASSSSGGSSYEQYF
>17|TRBJ1-6|-|many|TRBV12-5
TGTGCTAGTGGTTTGAGGCCGGGGAGCTCCTATAATTCACCCCTCCACTTT
CASGLRPGSSYNSPLHF